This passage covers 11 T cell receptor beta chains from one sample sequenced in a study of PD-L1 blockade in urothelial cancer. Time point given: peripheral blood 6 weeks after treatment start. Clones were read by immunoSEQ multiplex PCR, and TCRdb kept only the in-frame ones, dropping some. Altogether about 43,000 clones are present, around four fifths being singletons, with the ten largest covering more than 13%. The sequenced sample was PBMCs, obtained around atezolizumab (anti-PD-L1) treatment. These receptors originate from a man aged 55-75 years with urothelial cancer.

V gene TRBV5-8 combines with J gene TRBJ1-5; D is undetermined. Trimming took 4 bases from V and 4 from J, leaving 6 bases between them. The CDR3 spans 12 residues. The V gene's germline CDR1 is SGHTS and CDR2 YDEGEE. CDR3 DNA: TGTGCCAGCAGCCCAACAAATCAGCCCCAGCATTTT. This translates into CASSPTNQPQHF. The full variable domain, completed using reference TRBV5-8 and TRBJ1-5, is EAGVTQSPTHLIKTRGQQATLRCSPISGHTSVYWYQQALGLGLQFLLWYDEGEERNRGNFPPRFSGRQFPNYSSELNVNALELEDSALYLCASSPTNQPQHFGDGTRLSIL.

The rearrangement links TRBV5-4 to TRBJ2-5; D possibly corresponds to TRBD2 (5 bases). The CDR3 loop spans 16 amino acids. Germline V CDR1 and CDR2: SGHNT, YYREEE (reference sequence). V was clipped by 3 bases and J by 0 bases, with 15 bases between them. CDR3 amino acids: CASSSPRGGDQETQYF. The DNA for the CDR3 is TGTGCCAGCAGCTCTCCCCGGGGTGGGGACCAAGAGACCCAGTACTTC.

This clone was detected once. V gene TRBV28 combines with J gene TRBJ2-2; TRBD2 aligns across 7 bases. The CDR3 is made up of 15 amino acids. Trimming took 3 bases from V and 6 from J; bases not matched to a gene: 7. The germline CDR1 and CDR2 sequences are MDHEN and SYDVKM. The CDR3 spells CASSFSQGGPGELFF. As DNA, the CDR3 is TGTGCCAGCAGTTTTTCTCAGGGAGGGCCCGGGGAGCTGTTTTTT.

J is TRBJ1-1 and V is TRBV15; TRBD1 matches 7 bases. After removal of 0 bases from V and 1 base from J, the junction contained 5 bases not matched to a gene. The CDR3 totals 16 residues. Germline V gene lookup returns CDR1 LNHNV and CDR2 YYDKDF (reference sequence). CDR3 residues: CATSRDPPGGNTEAFF. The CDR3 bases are TGTGCCACCAGCAGAGATCCTCCAGGGGGGAACACTGAAGCTTTCTTT.

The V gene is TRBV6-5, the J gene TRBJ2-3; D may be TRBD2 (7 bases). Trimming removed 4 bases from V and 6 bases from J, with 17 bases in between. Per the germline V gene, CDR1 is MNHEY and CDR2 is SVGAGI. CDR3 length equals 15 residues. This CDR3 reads CASSLTVGGRDTQYF. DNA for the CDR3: TGTGCCAGCAGTTTAACTGTGGGGGGGCGGGATACGCAGTATTTT.

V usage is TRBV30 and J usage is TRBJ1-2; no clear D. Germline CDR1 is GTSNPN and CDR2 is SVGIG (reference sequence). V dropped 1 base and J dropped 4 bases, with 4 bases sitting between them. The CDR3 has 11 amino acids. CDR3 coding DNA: TGTGCCTGGAGTGACAGCTATGGCTACACCTTC. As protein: CAWSDSYGYTF.

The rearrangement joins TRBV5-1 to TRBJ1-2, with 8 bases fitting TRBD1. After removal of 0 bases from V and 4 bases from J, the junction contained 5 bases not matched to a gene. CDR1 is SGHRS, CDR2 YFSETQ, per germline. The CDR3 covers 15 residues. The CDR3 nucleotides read TGCGCCAGCAGCTTGGTGCCCGGGACAGGCTATGGCTACACCTTC. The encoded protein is CASSLVPGTGYGYTF.

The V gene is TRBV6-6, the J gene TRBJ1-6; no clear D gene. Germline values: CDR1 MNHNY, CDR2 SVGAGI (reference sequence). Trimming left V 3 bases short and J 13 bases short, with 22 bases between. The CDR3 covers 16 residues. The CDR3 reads CASSYSGPLGMEPLHF. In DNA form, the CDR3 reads TGTGCCAGCAGTTATTCTGGCCCACTGGGTATGGAGCCCCTCCACTTT.

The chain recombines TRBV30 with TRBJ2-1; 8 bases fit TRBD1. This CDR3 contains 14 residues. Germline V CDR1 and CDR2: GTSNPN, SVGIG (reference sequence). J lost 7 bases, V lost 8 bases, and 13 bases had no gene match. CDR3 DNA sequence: TGTGCCACCCTGGGACAGGAGTCAATGAATGAGCAGTTCTTC. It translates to CATLGQESMNEQFF. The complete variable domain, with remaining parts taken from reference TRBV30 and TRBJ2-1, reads SQTIHQWPATLVQPVGSPLSLECTVEGTSNPNLYWYRQAAGRGLQLLFYSVGIGQISSEVPQNLSASRPQDRQFILSSKKLLLSDSGFYLCATLGQESMNEQFFGPGTRLTVL.

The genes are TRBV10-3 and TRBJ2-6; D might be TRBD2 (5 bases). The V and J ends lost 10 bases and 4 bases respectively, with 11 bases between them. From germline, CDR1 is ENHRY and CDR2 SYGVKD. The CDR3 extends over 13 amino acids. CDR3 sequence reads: CATRGWGANVLTF. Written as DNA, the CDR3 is TGTGCCACCCGGGGATGGGGGGCCAACGTCCTGACTTTC.

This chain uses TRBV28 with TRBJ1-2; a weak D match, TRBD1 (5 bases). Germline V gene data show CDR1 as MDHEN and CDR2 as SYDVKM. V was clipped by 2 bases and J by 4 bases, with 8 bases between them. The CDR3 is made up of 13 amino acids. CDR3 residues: CASSLVGAYGYTF. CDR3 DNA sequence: TGTGCCAGCAGTTTAGTTGGGGCCTATGGCTACACCTTC.